Listed below are T cell receptor beta chains from one sample, sequenced in a study of cytomegalovirus exposure and HLA in healthy donors. The method was immunoSEQ multiplex PCR; TCRdb's version includes in-frame clones alone and lacks a portion of them. The data hold about 210,000 clones, with about 80% observed a single time. The source material was PBMCs. The source is a woman between 45 and 65 years old in good health and CMV-seropositive. The CDR3 runs from the conserved cysteine through the conserved F or W. A D gene is named only where the DNA matches it firmly. For some rows the clone size is stated as once, few or many, or as a class when expanded; others skip it.

v_gene,j_gene,abundance,d_gene,CDR3nt,CDR3aa
TRBV5-1,TRBJ1-4,NA,NA,TGCGCCAGCAGCTTTGGCAGTGGCGAAAAACTGTTTTTT,CASSFGSGEKLFF
TRBV11-2,TRBJ2-4,NA,TRBD1,TGTGCCAGCAGCTCAGGGGACAGGGGCATCTTTGGGAGCATTCAGTACTTC,CASSSGDRGIFGSIQYF
TRBV19,TRBJ2-3,NA,TRBD2,TGTGCCAGTAGTACTAGCGGGGAGTATCCAGATACGCAGTATTTT,CASSTSGEYPDTQYF
TRBV7-3,TRBJ1-3,NA,NA,TGTGCCAGCAGCTTAACGAGCGGGCTGGGAAACACCATATATTTT,CASSLTSGLGNTIYF
TRBV10-3,TRBJ2-1,NA,TRBD2,TGTGCCACAACGGGGGCGGGGGGACTCTACAATGAGCAGTTCTTC,CATTGAGGLYNEQFF
TRBV6-1,TRBJ1-4,few,NA,TGTGCCAGCAGTGAACTGGCAGGGGCAGATGAAAAACTGTTTTTT,CASSELAGADEKLFF
TRBV7-9,TRBJ1-2,once,NA,TGTGCCAGCAGCTTACCCGCGGCGGGGACGGGCTACACCTTC,CASSLPAAGTGYTF
TRBV11-2,TRBJ1-1,NA,NA,TGTGCCAGCAGCTTACAGGGGTTCACTGAAGCTTTCTTT,CASSLQGFTEAFF
TRBV19,TRBJ2-2,NA,NA,TGTGCCAGTAGTATGGCGGGGTGGGAGCTGTTTTTT,CASSMAGWELFF
TRBV6-1,TRBJ1-5,NA,TRBD1,TGTGCCAGCACATACGGACAGGAAAATCAGCCCCAGCATTTT,CASTYGQENQPQHF
TRBV19,TRBJ2-2,NA,NA,TGTGCCACGAGGGCCCTGAACACCGGGGAGCTGTTTTTT,CATRALNTGELFF
TRBV2,TRBJ2-7,NA,NA,TGTGCCAGCAGTGAATCTCAAGTTGCGACCTACGAGCAGTACTTC,CASSESQVATYEQYF
TRBV7-2,TRBJ2-5,NA,TRBD1,TGTGCCAGCAGCTCGGACAGGGGAATTTCAGAGACCCAGTACTTC,CASSSDRGISETQYF
TRBV6-5,TRBJ1-1,NA,NA,TGTGCCAGCACAGGACAGCTTTCGAACACTGAAGCTTTCTTT,CASTGQLSNTEAFF
TRBV30,TRBJ2-1,NA,TRBD1,TGTGCCTGGAGTAGACACAGGGGCAATGAGCAGTTCTTC,CAWSRHRGNEQFF
TRBV11-2,TRBJ2-5,NA,NA,TGTGCCAGCAGCTTAGCGGGCGGGCACCAAGAGACCCAGTACTTC,CASSLAGGHQETQYF
TRBV13,TRBJ2-3,NA,TRBD1,TGTGCCAGCAGCCCTCGACAGGGAAGCGCAGATACGCAGTATTTT,CASSPRQGSADTQYF
TRBV4-3,TRBJ1-1,NA,TRBD1,TGCGCCAGCAGCTTCCTAGGACAGGGGCTTGAAGCTTTCTTT,CASSFLGQGLEAFF
TRBV28,TRBJ2-2,NA,NA,TGTGCCAGCAGTTTCGGTCTAGGAGAGAACACCGGGGAGCTGTTTTTT,CASSFGLGENTGELFF
TRBV5-1,TRBJ2-7,NA,NA,TGCGCCAGCAGCAAGGGACAACCCGACGTAGTCGAGCAGTACTTC,CASSKGQPDVVEQYF
TRBV2,TRBJ1-1,NA,NA,TGTGCCAGCAGTGGCGGACAGTTGAACACTGAAGCTTTCTTT,CASSGGQLNTEAFF
TRBV6-1,TRBJ1-4,few,TRBD1,TGTGCCAGCAGTGAAACAGGGGGCAGTGCAGAAAAACTGTTTTTT,CASSETGGSAEKLFF
TRBV15,TRBJ2-1,NA,TRBD2,TGTGCCACCAGCCAGCGGGGGTTCGGCTACAATGAGCAGTTCTTC,CATSQRGFGYNEQFF
TRBV2,TRBJ2-1,NA,NA,TGTGCCAGCAAACAGGACTCCTACAATGAGCAGTTCTTC,CASKQDSYNEQFF
TRBV7-7,TRBJ2-1,NA,TRBD2,TGTGCCAGCAGCTTAGTAGCGGGGGCCTCCGGTGAGCAGTTCTTC,CASSLVAGASGEQFF
TRBV6-1,TRBJ2-7,few,NA,TGTGCCAGCCGACAGAACTTCGAGCAGTACTTC,CASRQNFEQYF
TRBV11-2,TRBJ2-5,NA,NA,TGTGCCAGCAGCTTAGAGAGCCAAGAGACCCAGTACTTC,CASSLESQETQYF
TRBV7-6,TRBJ2-5,NA,NA,TGTGCCAGCAGCTTAAAAAATCGGGAGACCCAGTACTTC,CASSLKNRETQYF
TRBV4-2,TRBJ1-1,few,NA,TGTGCCAGCAGCCAGGGCTGGAACACTGAAGCTTTCTTT,CASSQGWNTEAFF
TRBV13,TRBJ1-1,NA,NA,TGTGCCAGCAGCTTAGGCAGCGTGAACACTGAAGCTTTCTTT,CASSLGSVNTEAFF
TRBV11-1,TRBJ1-1,NA,NA,TGTGCCAGCAGCCTAGTGGGAGGGAACACTGAAGCTTTCTTT,CASSLVGGNTEAFF
TRBV28,TRBJ1-2,NA,NA,TGTGCCAGCAGTTTGGACAGAGTTAACTATGGCTACACCTTC,CASSLDRVNYGYTF
TRBV5-4,TRBJ1-2,NA,NA,TGTGCCAGCAGCTTGAACACCGACTATGGCTACACCTTC,CASSLNTDYGYTF
TRBV6-6,TRBJ1-2,NA,TRBD1,TGTGCCAGCAGCCCGGACAGGAGCTATGGCTACACCTTC,CASSPDRSYGYTF
TRBV27,TRBJ2-7,NA,TRBD1,TGTGCCAGCAACGACAGGGGGCATGAGCAGTACTTC,CASNDRGHEQYF
TRBV10-3,TRBJ1-2,NA,TRBD1,TGTGCCATCAGTGGGGGACAGGCGATTAACTATGGCTACACCTTC,CAISGGQAINYGYTF
TRBV6-6,TRBJ1-3,NA,NA,TGTGCCAGCACCCATGAGGGGAGGGACACCATATATTTT,CASTHEGRDTIYF
TRBV2,TRBJ1-2,NA,TRBD1,TGTGCCAGCAGTGAAGCCCGGGACAGGAAGATCCCCTATGGCTACACCTTC,CASSEARDRKIPYGYTF
TRBV7-2,TRBJ2-3,NA,NA,TGTGCCAGCAGCTCCTCGACAGGGACTGATACGCAGTATTTT,CASSSSTGTDTQYF
TRBV6-5,TRBJ1-2,NA,NA,TGTGCCAGCAGTTACTCTGGCGGGGGCACTGGCTACACCTTC,CASSYSGGGTGYTF
TRBV18,TRBJ1-3,NA,TRBD1,TGTGCCAGCGGACAGGGACTCCTAGAAGCTTTT,CASGQGLLEAF
TRBV6-5,TRBJ1-1,NA,TRBD1,TGTGCCAGCAGTTACTCGACAGGGTTGAACACTGAAGCTTTCTTT,CASSYSTGLNTEAFF
TRBV7-8,TRBJ1-6,many,TRBD1,TGTGCCAGCAGCTTAGGGCCGGGACAGGGTCGATCACCCCTCCACTTT,CASSLGPGQGRSPLHF
TRBV5-4,TRBJ1-2,NA,NA,TGTGCCAGCAGCCCCACCCTCCCGGTCGGGGGCTACACCTTC,CASSPTLPVGGYTF
TRBV6-5,TRBJ1-2,NA,TRBD1,TGTGCCAGCAGAGACCGGACAGGAGGGCAGCATGGCTACACCTTC,CASRDRTGGQHGYTF
TRBV5-8,TRBJ1-6,few,TRBD1,TGTGCCAGCAGCCGACCAGGACAGGGTGTTTCACCCCTCCACTTT,CASSRPGQGVSPLHF
TRBV27,TRBJ2-7,NA,NA,TGTGCCAGCAGTTTATCGACGGCGGGGCGGGAGCAGTACTTC,CASSLSTAGREQYF
TRBV7-5,TRBJ2-3,NA,NA,TGTGCCAGAAGCGCCAGACTAGCGGGGAGTACCTCGGATACGCAGTATTTT,CARSARLAGSTSDTQYF
TRBV5-1,TRBJ2-7,NA,NA,TGCGCCAGCAGCTTTGGACCGACAGGAATCGAGCAGTACTTC,CASSFGPTGIEQYF
TRBV25-1,TRBJ2-7,NA,NA,TGTGCCAGCAGGACAGGCCCCGCGACTATAGAGCAGTACTTC,CASRTGPATIEQYF
TRBV27,TRBJ1-2,NA,NA,TGTGCCAGCAGTTTCGCGGGGAACTATGGCTACACCTTC,CASSFAGNYGYTF
TRBV5-8,TRBJ2-3,NA,TRBD2,TGTGCCAGCGGCTACTGGACTAGCGGGACCGAAAGCACAGATACGCAGTATTTT,CASGYWTSGTESTDTQYF
TRBV28,TRBJ1-2,NA,NA,TGTGCCAGCATGGTAACAGGGTCATCCTATGGCTACACCTTC,CASMVTGSSYGYTF
TRBV7-3,TRBJ2-3,NA,TRBD2,TGTGCCAGCAGCTTAGCGGGGGGGAGCACAGATACGCAGTATTTT,CASSLAGGSTDTQYF
TRBV7-9,TRBJ2-6,NA,NA,TGTGCCAGCAGCTTAGTGCAGGGCCGATACTCTGGGGCCAACGTCCTGACTTTC,CASSLVQGRYSGANVLTF
TRBV4-1,TRBJ2-1,NA,TRBD2,TGCGCCAGCAGCCAAGCGACTAGCGGGGGGGCGGAGCAGTTCTTC,CASSQATSGGAEQFF
TRBV7-6,TRBJ2-7,NA,NA,TGTGCCAGCAGCTTAGCGGACAGCTCCTACGAGCAGTACTTC,CASSLADSSYEQYF
TRBV27,TRBJ1-1,NA,NA,TGTGCCAGCAGTCTAAGACTCCTGAACACTGAAGCTTTCTTT,CASSLRLLNTEAFF
TRBV7-8,TRBJ1-2,NA,NA,TGTGCCAGCAGCGCAGTGGGGCGGGGGGGTGGTTATGGCTACACCTTC,CASSAVGRGGGYGYTF